This is a list of T cell receptor beta chains from one sample in a study of technical replicates of blood from a handful of donors. Clones were sequenced by immunoSEQ multiplex PCR, and TCRdb holds only the in-frame ones, with some missing. The sample has more than 65,000 clones; roughly 94% are singletons. The material sequenced was T cells isolated from PBMCs. These receptors were collected from a human donor in good health. The conserved cysteine and the conserved F or W are not part of the CDR3 here. D genes are given only for firm matches.

TRBJ1-1	NA	TRBV7-3	ASSLSGVGTEAF
TRBJ1-1	NA	TRBV28	ASSLTGGAEAF
TRBJ1-1	NA	TRBV18	ASIGQGLTEAF
TRBJ1-1	TRBD1	TRBV6-5	ASRTTGAGTEAF
TRBJ2-1	TRBD2	TRBV19	ASSIRTGTSYFEQF
TRBJ2-4	NA	TRBV6-6	ASSYRSLAKNIQY
TRBJ1-2	NA	TRBV7-2	ASSQRDGPYGYT
TRBJ2-7	NA	TRBV6-1	ASSEDVTYEQY
TRBJ2-3	TRBD2	TRBV5-1	ASSLGGQAGEGSDTQY
TRBJ1-2	NA	TRBV25-1	ASSEYGDNNYGYT
TRBJ2-7	TRBD1	TRBV18	ASSPGQGPSYEQY
TRBJ2-7	NA	TRBV11-2	ASSLVGTGLDEQY
TRBJ1-1	NA	TRBV2	ASSEATSGTEAF
TRBJ1-3	TRBD1	TRBV5-4	ASSYGQGANTIY
TRBJ1-5	NA	TRBV7-9	ASSSGGARNQPQH
TRBJ1-2	NA	TRBV6-5	ASSSQTVPNYGYT
TRBJ1-1	NA	TRBV10-3	AIKEAPNTEAF
TRBJ2-2	TRBD2	TRBV2	ASSEIRGLAGSGELF
TRBJ1-5	NA	TRBV9	ASSSHEENQPQH
TRBJ2-7	NA	TRBV5-1	ASSLLGSQGTYEQY
TRBJ2-3	NA	TRBV5-1	ASSLTGDTQY
TRBJ2-5	TRBD1	TRBV6-1	ASSGQGPETQY
TRBJ1-2	TRBD1	TRBV4-2	ASSPRGGGTGSYGYT
TRBJ2-3	TRBD1	TRBV6-1	ASSEDRVADTQY
TRBJ2-1	NA	TRBV27	ASSFRLNNEQF
TRBJ2-5	TRBD2	TRBV5-1	ASKGGGAGETQY